These 4 T cell receptor beta chains came from one sample sequenced in a study of cytomegalovirus exposure and HLA in healthy donors (dated by TCRdb to about 2017). The method behind the library was the immunoSEQ multiplex PCR assay. TCRdb stores this immuneACCESS table with in-frame sequences only. Part of the clones is absent; in the studies checked, under half of the shortfall reflects unresolved V genes, and no reason is known for the rest. This sample has tens of thousands of clones in its table, and about 93% of those were observed once. Over 5% of the sample goes to the ten largest clones. Sequences were obtained from PBMCs. The receptors here all came from a young man in good health and CMV-seronegative.

The genes are TRBV11-2 and TRBJ2-1; D might be TRBD2 (6 bases). The ends were cut back, 6 bases at V and 7 bases at J, with 10 bases in the middle. The CDR3 consists of 12 residues. Germline CDR1 SGHAT, CDR2 FQNNGV. CDR3 DNA sequence: TGTGCCAGCAGTCTAGCGACGAATGAGCAGTTCTTC. Translating it yields CASSLATNEQFF.

The V gene is TRBV5-5, the J gene TRBJ1-6; 8 bases match TRBD1. The CDR3 has 14 residues. The trim removed 4 bases at V and 10 bases at J, leaving 7 bases unmatched. Germline CDR1 reads SGHKS; CDR2 reads YYEKEE (reference sequence). The CDR3 loop reads CASSPGQGNSPLHF. In DNA form, the CDR3 reads TGTGCCAGCAGCCCCGGACAGGGTAACTCACCCCTCCACTTT.

The rearrangement uses TRBV5-5 and TRBJ1-5, with D possibly TRBD1 on 5 matching bases. The CDR3 sequence is 13 residues long. V lost 0 bases to trimming and J lost 7 bases, with 8 bases between them. Germline CDR1 reads SGHKS; CDR2 reads YYEKEE (reference sequence). The CDR3 spells CASSLEGWQPQHF. Written as DNA, the CDR3 is TGTGCCAGCAGCTTGGAGGGGTGGCAGCCCCAGCATTTT.

In its sample, this clone ranks as medium-sized. V gene TRBV5-1 combines with J gene TRBJ2-3; tentative D call: TRBD2 (6 bases). V was cut by 3 bases and J by 5 bases, with 10 bases left in between. The CDR3 is 13 amino acids. CDR1 SGHRS and CDR2 YFSETQ come from the germline V gene. The CDR3: CASSWGLLDTQYF. CDR3 nucleotides: TGCGCCAGCAGCTGGGGACTTTTAGATACGCAGTATTTT.